This T cell receptor beta chain emerged from a study of blood T cell repertoires in COVID-19. About the research overall: The United States, Italy and Spain were the sources of the acute and convalescent COVID-19 samples. Nucleic acid was either cDNA or gDNA, and it came from T cells, B-cell-depleted T cells, or PBMCs.

The authors' processing: Cell counts per sample came from amplifying reference gene primers. Some clones are missing from TCRdb's copy, which holds only in-frame ones; the method was immunoSEQ multiplex PCR. Clonal size and the V and J genes are those of that table, whereas D and trimming came from the DNA. Among 250,000 to 300,000 clones listed, about 89% were seen once. The source material was peripheral blood. The receptor's source is a man aged 50 or older with acute or convalescent COVID-19.

Here the CDR3 DNA reads TGTGCCAGTACTCAGGGACTAGCGGGGAGCCCCCTCGTCTACGAGCAGTACTTC. It encodes CASTQGLAGSPLVYEQYF. The rearrangement links TRBV21-1 to TRBJ2-7; the table's D call, TRBD2, was not checked against the DNA. TRBV21-1 represents a pseudogene. The CDR3 length is 18 residues.